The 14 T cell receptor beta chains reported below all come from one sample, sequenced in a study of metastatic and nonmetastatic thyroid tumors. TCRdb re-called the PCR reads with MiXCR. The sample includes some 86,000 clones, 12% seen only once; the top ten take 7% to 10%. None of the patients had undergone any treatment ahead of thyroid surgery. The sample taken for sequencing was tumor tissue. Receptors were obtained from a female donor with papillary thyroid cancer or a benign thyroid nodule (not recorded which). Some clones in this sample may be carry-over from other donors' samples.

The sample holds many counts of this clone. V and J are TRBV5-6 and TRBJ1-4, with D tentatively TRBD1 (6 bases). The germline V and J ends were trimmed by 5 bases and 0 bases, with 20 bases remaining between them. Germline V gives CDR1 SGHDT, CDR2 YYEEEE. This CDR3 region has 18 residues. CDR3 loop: CASSRPLGGSATNEKLFF. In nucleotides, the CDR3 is TGTGCCAGCAGTCGGCCCCTAGGGGGATCAGCAACTAATGAAAAACTGTTTTTT.

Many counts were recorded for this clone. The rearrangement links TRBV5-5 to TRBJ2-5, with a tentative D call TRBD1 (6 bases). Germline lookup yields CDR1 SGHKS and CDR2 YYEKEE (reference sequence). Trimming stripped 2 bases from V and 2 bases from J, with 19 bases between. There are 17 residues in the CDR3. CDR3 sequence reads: CASSFFLVGTKQETQYF. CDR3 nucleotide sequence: TGTGCCAGCAGCTTCTTTCTAGTCGGGACAAAGCAAGAGACCCAGTACTTC.

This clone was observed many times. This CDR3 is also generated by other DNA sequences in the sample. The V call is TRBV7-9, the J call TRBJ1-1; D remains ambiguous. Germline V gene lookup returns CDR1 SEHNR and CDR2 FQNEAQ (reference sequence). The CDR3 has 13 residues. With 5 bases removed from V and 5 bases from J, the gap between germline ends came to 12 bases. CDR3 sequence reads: CASSQAGETEAFF. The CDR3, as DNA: TGTGCCAGCAGCCAGGCCGGGGAAACTGAAGCTTTCTTT.

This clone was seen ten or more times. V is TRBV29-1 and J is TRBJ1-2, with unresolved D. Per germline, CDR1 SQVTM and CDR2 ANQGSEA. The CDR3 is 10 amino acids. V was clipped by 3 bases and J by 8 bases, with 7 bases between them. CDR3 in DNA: TGCAGCGTTGACCGGTGGGGCTACACCTTC. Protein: CSVDRWGYTF.

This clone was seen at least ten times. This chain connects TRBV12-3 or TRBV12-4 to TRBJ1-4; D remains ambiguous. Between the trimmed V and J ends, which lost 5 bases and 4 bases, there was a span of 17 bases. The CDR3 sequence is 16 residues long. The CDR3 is CASSGEGLLLNEKLFF. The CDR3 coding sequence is TGTGCCAGCAGTGGCGAAGGACTTCTGCTTAATGAAAAACTGTTTTTT.

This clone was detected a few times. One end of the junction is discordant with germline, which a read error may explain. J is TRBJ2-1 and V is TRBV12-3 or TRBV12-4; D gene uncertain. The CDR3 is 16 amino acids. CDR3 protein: CTSSRRYINPYNEQFF. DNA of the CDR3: TGTACCAGCAGTCGACGGTATATTAACCCCTACAATGAGCAGTTCTTC.

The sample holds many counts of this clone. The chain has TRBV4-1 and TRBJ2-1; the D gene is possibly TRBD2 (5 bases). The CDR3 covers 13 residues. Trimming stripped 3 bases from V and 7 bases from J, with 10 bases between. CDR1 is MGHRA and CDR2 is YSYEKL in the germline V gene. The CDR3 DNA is TGCGCCAGCAGCCAGCCCACTAGTAATGAGCAGTTCTTC. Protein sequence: CASSQPTSNEQFF.

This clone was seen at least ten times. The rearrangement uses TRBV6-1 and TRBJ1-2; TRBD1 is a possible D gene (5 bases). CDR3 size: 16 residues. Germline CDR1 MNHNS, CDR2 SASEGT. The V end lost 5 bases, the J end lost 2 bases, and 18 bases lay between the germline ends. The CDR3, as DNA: TGTGCCAGCAGTCCTTCCCTGATGGGGGGAAACTATGGCTACACCTTC. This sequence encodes CASSPSLMGGNYGYTF.

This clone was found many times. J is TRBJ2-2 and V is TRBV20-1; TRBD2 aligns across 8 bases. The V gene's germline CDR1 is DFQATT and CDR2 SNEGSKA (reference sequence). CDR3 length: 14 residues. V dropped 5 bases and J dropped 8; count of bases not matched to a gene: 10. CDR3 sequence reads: CSAHPPGLGGELFF. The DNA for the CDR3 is TGCAGTGCTCACCCCCCGGGACTAGGAGGGGAGCTGTTTTTT.

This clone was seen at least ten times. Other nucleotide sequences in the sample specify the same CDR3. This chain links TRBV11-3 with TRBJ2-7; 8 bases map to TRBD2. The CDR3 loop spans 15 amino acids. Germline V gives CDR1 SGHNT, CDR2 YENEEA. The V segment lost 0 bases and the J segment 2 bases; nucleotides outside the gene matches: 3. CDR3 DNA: TGTGCCAGCAGCTTAGATTTCGGGGGGGCCTACGAGCAGTACTTC. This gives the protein CASSLDFGGAYEQYF.

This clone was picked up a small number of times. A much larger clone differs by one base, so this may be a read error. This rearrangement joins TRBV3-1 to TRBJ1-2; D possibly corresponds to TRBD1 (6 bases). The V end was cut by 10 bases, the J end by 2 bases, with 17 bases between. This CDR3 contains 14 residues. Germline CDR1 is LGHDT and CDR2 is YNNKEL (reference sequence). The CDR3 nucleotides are TGTGCCAACAGTTCCCGGACAGCCAACTATGGCTACACCTTC. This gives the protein CANSSRTANYGYTF.

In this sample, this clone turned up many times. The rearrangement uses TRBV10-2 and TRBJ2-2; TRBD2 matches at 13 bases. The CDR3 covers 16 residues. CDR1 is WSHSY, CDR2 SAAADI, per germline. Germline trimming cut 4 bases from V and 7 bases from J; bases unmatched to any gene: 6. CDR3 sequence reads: CASSVPGLAGFGELFF. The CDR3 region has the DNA TGCGCCAGCAGTGTACCGGGACTAGCGGGATTCGGGGAGCTGTTTTTT.

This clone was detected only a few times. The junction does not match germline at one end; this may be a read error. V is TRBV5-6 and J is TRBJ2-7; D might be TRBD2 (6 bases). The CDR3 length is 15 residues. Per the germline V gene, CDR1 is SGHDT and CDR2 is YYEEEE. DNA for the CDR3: TGTGTCAGCAGCCAGCTATGGCGGGACTTCTACGAGCAGTACTTC. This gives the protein CVSSQLWRDFYEQYF.

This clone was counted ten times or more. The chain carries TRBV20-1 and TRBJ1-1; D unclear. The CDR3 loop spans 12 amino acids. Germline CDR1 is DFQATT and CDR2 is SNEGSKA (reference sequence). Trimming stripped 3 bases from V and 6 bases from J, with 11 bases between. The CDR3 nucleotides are TGCAGTGCTAGGATTAGCAACGCTGAAGCTTTCTTT. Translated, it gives CSARISNAEAFF.